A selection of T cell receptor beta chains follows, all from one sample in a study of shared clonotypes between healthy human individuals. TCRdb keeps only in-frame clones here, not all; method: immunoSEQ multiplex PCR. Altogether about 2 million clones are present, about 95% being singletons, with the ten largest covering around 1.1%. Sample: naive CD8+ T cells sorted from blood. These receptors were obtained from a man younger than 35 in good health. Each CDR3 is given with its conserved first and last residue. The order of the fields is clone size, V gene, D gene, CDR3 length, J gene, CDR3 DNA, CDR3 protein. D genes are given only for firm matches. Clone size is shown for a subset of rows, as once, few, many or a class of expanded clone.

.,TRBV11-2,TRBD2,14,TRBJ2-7,TGTGCCAGCAGCGAGTCGCGGGGGACCTACGAGCAGTACTTC,CASSESRGTYEQYF
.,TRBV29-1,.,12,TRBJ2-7,TGCAGCGTTGAAAACAGCCCCTACGAGCAGTACTTC,CSVENSPYEQYF
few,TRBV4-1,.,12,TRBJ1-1,TGCGCCAGCAGCCAAGGAAACACTGAAGCTTTCTTT,CASSQGNTEAFF
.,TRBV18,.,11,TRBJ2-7,TGTGCCAGCTCACAGGGCTACGAGCAGTACTTC,CASSQGYEQYF
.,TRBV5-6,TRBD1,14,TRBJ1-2,TGTGCCAGCAGCTTCCTCCGGGACAGGGGTAGCTACACCTTC,CASSFLRDRGSYTF
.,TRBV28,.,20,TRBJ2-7,TGTGCCAGTACTTCTCACCGGCAGAGTCCTAAAGTAGATCCCAATTACGAGCAGTACTTC,CASTSHRQSPKVDPNYEQYF
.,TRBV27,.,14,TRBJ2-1,TGTGCCAGCAGTTACTTGACGGGTTACAATGAGCAGTTCTTC,CASSYLTGYNEQFF
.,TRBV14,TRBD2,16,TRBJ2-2,TGTGCCAGCAGCCAAGAGGTTGGCGGGGGTCCCGGGGAGCTGTTTTTT,CASSQEVGGGPGELFF
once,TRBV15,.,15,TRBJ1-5,TGTGCCACCAGCAGGGGGAGGACGGGCAATCAGCCCCAGCATTTT,CATSRGRTGNQPQHF
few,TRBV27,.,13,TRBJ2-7,TGTGCCAGCAGTTTATCGAGTTTCAACGAGCAGTACTTC,CASSLSSFNEQYF